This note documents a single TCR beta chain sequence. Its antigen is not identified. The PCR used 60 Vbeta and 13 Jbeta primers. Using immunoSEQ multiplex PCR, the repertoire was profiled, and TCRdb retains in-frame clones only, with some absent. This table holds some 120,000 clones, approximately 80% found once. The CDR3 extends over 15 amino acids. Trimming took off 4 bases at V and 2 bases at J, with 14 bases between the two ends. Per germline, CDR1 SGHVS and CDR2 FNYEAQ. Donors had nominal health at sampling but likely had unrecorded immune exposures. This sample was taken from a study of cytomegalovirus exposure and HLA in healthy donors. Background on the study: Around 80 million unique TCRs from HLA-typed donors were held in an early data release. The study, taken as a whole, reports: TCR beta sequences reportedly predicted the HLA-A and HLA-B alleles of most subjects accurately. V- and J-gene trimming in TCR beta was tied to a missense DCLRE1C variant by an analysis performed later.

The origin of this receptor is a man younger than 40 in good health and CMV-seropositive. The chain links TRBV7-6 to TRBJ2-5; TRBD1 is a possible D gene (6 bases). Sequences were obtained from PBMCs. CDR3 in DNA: TGTGCCAGCAGCTACAGGGCTTCGGGACAAGAGACCCAGTACTTC. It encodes CASSYRASGQETQYF. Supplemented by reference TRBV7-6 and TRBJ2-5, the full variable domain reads GAGVSQSPRYKVTKRGQDVALRCDPISGHVSLYWYRQALGQGPEFLTYFNYEAQQDKSGLPNDRFSAERPEGSISTLTIQRTEQRDSAMYRCASSYRASGQETQYFGPGTRLLVL.